This TCR beta chain was sequenced during a study of response to subunit inactivated influenza vaccine. Each CDR3 protein is one row after TCRdb ran MiXCR on the RT-PCR reads. The data show 500,000 or so distinct CDR3 sequences, over 9.5% seen once. This clonotype turned up a few times. Antigen unknown. Germline lookup yields CDR1 MDHEN and CDR2 SYDVKM. The CDR3 consists of 13 residues. With 3 bases removed from V and 10 bases from J, the gap between germline ends came to 16 bases. The study's findings and limits: The authors put forward the suggestion that each seasonal influenza vaccination may bring in only a limited number of new T cells.

The rearrangement joins TRBV28 to TRBJ2-7; TRBD1 is a possible D gene (6 bases). This clonotype was sampled from a man between 45 and 60 years old who received an inactivated influenza vaccine. The specimen was PBMCs from blood, collected more than 35 days after vaccination. This CDR3 is CASSFDRRPLQYF. The CDR3 nucleotides are TGTGCCAGCAGTTTTGACAGGAGGCCGTTACAGTACTTC.